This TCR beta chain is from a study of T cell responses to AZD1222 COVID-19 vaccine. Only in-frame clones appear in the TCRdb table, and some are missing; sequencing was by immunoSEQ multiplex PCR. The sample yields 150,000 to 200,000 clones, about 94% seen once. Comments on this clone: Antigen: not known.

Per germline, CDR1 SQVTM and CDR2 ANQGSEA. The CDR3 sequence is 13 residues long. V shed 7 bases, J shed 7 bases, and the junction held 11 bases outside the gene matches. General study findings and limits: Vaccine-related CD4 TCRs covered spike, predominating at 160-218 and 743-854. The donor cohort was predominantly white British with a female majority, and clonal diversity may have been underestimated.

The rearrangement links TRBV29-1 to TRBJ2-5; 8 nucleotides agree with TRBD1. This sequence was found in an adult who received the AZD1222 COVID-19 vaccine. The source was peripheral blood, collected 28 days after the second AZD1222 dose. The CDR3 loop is CSALDRAGRTQYF. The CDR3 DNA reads TGCAGCGCCCTGGACAGGGCTGGCAGGACCCAGTACTTC.